The 12 T cell receptor beta chains below were found in one sample sequenced in a study of T cell responses to AZD1222 COVID-19 vaccine. Profiling relied on immunoSEQ multiplex PCR, and the TCRdb table lists in-frame clones only, not all of them. In the table there are about 120,000 clones, 70% to 90% of which are singletons. The sequenced sample was peripheral blood, obtained on day 0 of AZD1222 vaccination. These receptors came from an adult in good health.

This chain links TRBV27 with TRBJ2-7; TRBD2 matches at 8 bases. CDR3 length equals 15 residues. J lost 6 bases, V lost 5 bases, and 12 bases had no gene match. Germline V gives CDR1 MNHEY, CDR2 SMNVEV (reference sequence). Here the CDR3 DNA reads TGTGCCAGCAGTCCCCGAGGTGAGCGGGGGCCCGAGCAGTACTTC. It translates to CASSPRGERGPEQYF.

J is TRBJ1-6 and V is TRBV6-5; D unclear. Germline loops: CDR1 MNHEY, CDR2 SVGAGI. V dropped 0 bases and J dropped 0 bases, with 6 bases sitting between them. This CDR3 region has 16 residues. The CDR3 spells CASSYSASSYNSPLHF. CDR3 coding DNA: TGTGCCAGCAGTTACTCAGCCAGCTCCTATAATTCACCCCTCCACTTT.

V gene TRBV11-1 combines with J gene TRBJ1-1; D unresolved. Germline values: CDR1 SGHAT, CDR2 FQDESV (reference sequence). Trimming pared 5 bases from V and 0 bases from J, leaving 7 bases between. The CDR3 consists of 13 residues. CDR3 residues: CASSPSMNTEAFF. The CDR3 DNA reads as TGTGCCAGCAGCCCCAGCATGAACACTGAAGCTTTCTTT. The full variable domain, with the rest looked up from reference TRBV11-1 and TRBJ1-1, is EAEVAQSPRYKITEKSQAVAFWCDPISGHATLYWYRQILGQGPELLVQFQDESVVDDSQLPKDRFSAERLKGVDSTLKIQPAELGDSAMYLCASSPSMNTEAFFGQGTRLTVV.

V usage is TRBV14 and J usage is TRBJ2-1; D is uncertain. This CDR3 has 14 amino acids. V dropped 4 bases and J dropped 1 base, with 8 bases sitting between them. Germline V lookup: CDR1 SGHDN, CDR2 FVKESK. CDR3 sequence reads: CASSLASSYNEQFF. CDR3 in DNA: TGTGCCAGCAGCCTCGCCAGTTCCTACAATGAGCAGTTCTTC.

V gene TRBV5-4 combines with J gene TRBJ1-4; 10 bases agree with TRBD1. The length of the CDR3 is 16 residues. The germline V gene has CDR1 SGHNT and CDR2 YYREEE (reference sequence). Unmatched junction bases numbered 3, after V lost 4 bases and J lost 0 bases. The DNA for the CDR3 is TGTGCCAGCAGCGCGGGACAGGGGACAACTAATGAAAAACTGTTTTTT. Translation: CASSAGQGTTNEKLFF.

This clone was seen just once. V gene TRBV6-2 or TRBV6-3 combines with J gene TRBJ2-3; no definite D call. The CDR3 length is 12 residues. Trimming left V 6 bases short and J 2 bases short, with 6 bases between. Germline CDR1 MNHEY, CDR2 SVGEGT. The CDR3 nucleotides are TGTGCCAGCAGCCGACCCACAGATACGCAGTATTTT. This encodes CASSRPTDTQYF.

V gene TRBV15 combines with J gene TRBJ1-2, with TRBD1 identical over 8 bases. CDR1 and CDR2 from the germline V gene are LNHNV and YYDKDF (reference sequence). J was trimmed by 4 bases and V by 0 bases; bases with no gene match: 4. The CDR3 is made up of 15 amino acids. The CDR3 reads CATSREDRAGYGYTF. The CDR3 nucleotides read TGTGCCACCAGCAGAGAGGACAGGGCGGGCTATGGCTACACCTTC.

V gene TRBV7-6 combines with J gene TRBJ2-7, with 7 nucleotides matching TRBD2. Germline CDR1 reads SGHVS; CDR2 reads FNYEAQ. The CDR3 consists of 15 residues. The junction had 5 bases not matched to a gene; V was cut back by 1 base and J by 2 bases. Here the CDR3 reads CASSLGGTNPYEQYF. The CDR3 DNA sequence: TGTGCCAGCAGCTTAGGTGGGACTAACCCCTACGAGCAGTACTTC.

This clone was picked up one time. The V and J genes are TRBV7-7 and TRBJ2-5; 9 bases are shared with TRBD2. The V and J ends lost 3 bases and 1 base, in that order; junction bases with no gene match: 9. This CDR3 spans 17 amino acids. Germline-derived CDR1 and CDR2 are SSHAT and FNYEAQ (reference sequence). In DNA form, the CDR3 reads TGTGCCAGCAGCTTGGGGCTAGCGGGACCCCTCCAAGAGACCCAGTACTTC. Translated, it gives CASSLGLAGPLQETQYF.

This clone was seen a single time. The rearrangement uses TRBV6-5 and TRBJ1-4; D may be TRBD1 (6 bases). The CDR3 covers 14 residues. Germline CDR1 reads MNHEY; CDR2 reads SVGAGI. V dropped 8 bases and J dropped 3 bases, with 13 bases sitting between them. The CDR3 loop reads CASGFGTSNEKLFF. The CDR3 DNA sequence: TGTGCCAGCGGATTCGGGACATCTAATGAAAAACTGTTTTTT.

The chain is built from TRBV15 and TRBJ1-5; tentatively, D is TRBD1 (5 bases). This CDR3 has 15 amino acids. V was shortened by 2 bases and J by 2 bases, with 10 bases between the two germline ends. Germline values: CDR1 LNHNV, CDR2 YYDKDF (reference sequence). The CDR3 DNA reads TGTGCCACCAGCAGACAGGACACGGGCAATCAGCCCCAGCATTTT. Amino acid sequence: CATSRQDTGNQPQHF.

The J gene is TRBJ1-2, the V gene TRBV5-6; no clear D. This CDR3 has 14 residues. V was trimmed by 3 bases and J by 10 bases, leaving 19 bases between them. CDR1 and CDR2 from the germline V gene are SGHDT and YYEEEE. The CDR3 is CASSWLHGGGAYTF. CDR3 DNA: TGTGCCAGCAGCTGGCTCCACGGCGGCGGCGCCTACACCTTC.